This T cell receptor (beta chain) was captured in a study of blood T cell repertoires in COVID-19. Looking at the study overall: The origin of the acute and convalescent COVID-19 samples was the United States, Italy and Spain. Sample material is recorded as cDNA or gDNA derived from T cells, B-cell-depleted T cells, or PBMCs.

This CDR3 comprises 14 residues. The germline gives CDR1 MNHEY, CDR2 SVGEGT. V dropped 2 bases and J dropped 4 bases, with 11 bases sitting between them. As originally analysed: Reference gene primer amplification gave nucleated cell count estimates. Using immunoSEQ multiplex PCR, the repertoire was profiled, and TCRdb retains in-frame clones only, with some absent. The V and J calls and clone size come from that table; D and trimming were worked out from the DNA. There are 250,000 to 350,000 clones in the sample; 75% to 90% occur only once, and around 3% lies in the top ten. Specimen: peripheral blood. The chain carries TRBV6-2 or TRBV6-3 and TRBJ1-2; D ambiguous. The receptor was derived from a woman in her thirties with active or convalescent COVID-19. The CDR3 DNA is TGTGCCAGCAGTTACGGTGGGCTGGGCTATGGCTACACCTTC. Its translation is CASSYGGLGYGYTF.